The rows below give T cell receptor beta chains drawn from one sample of a study of T cells in localized non-small cell lung cancer. Sequencing was performed with immunoSEQ multiplex PCR; in TCRdb, only in-frame clones are kept and a portion is missing. This sample yields around 50,000 clones, of which approximately 80% are seen a single time; around 20% belongs to the top ten. This specimen was peripheral blood, taken before any cancer treatment. The receptors stem from a female donor of 60 years or more with stage II squamous cell lung carcinoma. The conserved cysteine and the conserved F or W are not part of the CDR3 here. Fields, in order: V gene, D gene, clone size, J gene, CDR3 protein. A D gene is named only where the DNA matches it firmly. Rows may omit the clone size; those that give it use once, few, many or a size class.

TRBV19	NA	NA	TRBJ1-5	ASSTGPPLIQPQH
TRBV6-5	NA	NA	TRBJ2-1	ASSYSRTTNNEQF
TRBV6-5	TRBD1	NA	TRBJ1-2	ASSQTGGNYGYT
TRBV9	NA	NA	TRBJ2-3	ASSARDWSDTQY
TRBV28	NA	NA	TRBJ1-6	ASSPRGGLNSPLH
TRBV6-5	NA	NA	TRBJ1-1	ASRYELNTEAF
TRBV29-1	TRBD1	NA	TRBJ1-1	SVDTGGAEWGTEAF
TRBV5-5	NA	few	TRBJ1-2	ASSSTEGTPYGYT
TRBV4-3	NA	NA	TRBJ1-4	ASSRGDAKEKLF
TRBV7-2	NA	few	TRBJ1-6	ASSLLPGSPLH
TRBV5-5	TRBD2	NA	TRBJ2-1	ASSRPSGGADNEQF